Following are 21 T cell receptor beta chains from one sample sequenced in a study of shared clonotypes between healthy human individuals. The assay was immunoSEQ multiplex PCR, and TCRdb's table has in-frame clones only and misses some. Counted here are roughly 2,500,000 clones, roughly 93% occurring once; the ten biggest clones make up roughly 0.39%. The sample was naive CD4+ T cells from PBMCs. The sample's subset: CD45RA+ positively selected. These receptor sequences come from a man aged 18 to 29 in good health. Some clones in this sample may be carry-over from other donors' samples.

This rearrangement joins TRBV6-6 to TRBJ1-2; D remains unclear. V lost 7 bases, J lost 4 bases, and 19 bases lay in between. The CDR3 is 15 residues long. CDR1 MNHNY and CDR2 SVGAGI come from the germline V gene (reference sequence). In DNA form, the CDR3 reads TGTGCCAGCACCGCCCCAAGCTCCCCGGGCTATGGCTACACCTTC. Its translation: CASTAPSSPGYGYTF.

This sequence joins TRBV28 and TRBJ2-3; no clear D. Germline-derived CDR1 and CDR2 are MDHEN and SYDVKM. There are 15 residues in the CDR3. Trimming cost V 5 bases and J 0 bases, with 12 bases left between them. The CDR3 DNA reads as TGTGCCAGCAGTCGCCGACTGGGAAGCACAGATACGCAGTATTTT. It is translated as CASSRRLGSTDTQYF.

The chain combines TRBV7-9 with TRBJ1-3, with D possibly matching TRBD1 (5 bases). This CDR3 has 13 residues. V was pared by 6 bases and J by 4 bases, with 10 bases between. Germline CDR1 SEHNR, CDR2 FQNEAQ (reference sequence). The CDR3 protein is CASRQGRGNTIYF. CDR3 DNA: TGTGCCAGCAGGCAGGGTAGAGGAAACACCATATATTTT.

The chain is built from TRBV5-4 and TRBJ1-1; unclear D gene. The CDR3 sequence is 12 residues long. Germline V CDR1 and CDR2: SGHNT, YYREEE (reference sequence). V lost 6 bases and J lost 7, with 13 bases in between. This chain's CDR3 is CASTAVGNEAFF. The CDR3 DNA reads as TGTGCCAGCACCGCGGTTGGTAATGAAGCTTTCTTT.

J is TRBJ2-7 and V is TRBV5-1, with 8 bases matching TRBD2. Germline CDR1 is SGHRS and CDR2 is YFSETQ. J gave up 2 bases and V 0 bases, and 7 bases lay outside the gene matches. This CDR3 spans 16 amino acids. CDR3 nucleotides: TGCGCCAGCAGCTTGGCTTTGCGGGAGGACACCTACGAGCAGTACTTC. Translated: CASSLALREDTYEQYF.

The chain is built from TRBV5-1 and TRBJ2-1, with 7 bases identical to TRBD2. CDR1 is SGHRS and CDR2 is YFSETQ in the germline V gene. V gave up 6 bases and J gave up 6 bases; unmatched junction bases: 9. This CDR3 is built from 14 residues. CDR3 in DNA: TGCGCCAGCACACCGTTGGCTAGCGGCAATGAGCAGTTCTTC. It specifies CASTPLASGNEQFF.

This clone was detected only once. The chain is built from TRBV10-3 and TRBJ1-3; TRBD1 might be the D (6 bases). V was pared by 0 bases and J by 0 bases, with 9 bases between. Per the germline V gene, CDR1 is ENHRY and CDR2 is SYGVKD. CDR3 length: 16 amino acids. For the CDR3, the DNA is TGTGCCATCAGTGAGTCCTGGACAGTCTCTGGAAACACCATATATTTT. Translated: CAISESWTVSGNTIYF.

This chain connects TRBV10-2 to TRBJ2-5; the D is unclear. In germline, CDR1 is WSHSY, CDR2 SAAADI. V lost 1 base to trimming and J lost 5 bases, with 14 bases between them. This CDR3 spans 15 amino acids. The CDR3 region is CASSELGSSLETQYF. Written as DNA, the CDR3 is TGCGCCAGCAGTGAGTTGGGGTCGAGTCTTGAGACCCAGTACTTC.

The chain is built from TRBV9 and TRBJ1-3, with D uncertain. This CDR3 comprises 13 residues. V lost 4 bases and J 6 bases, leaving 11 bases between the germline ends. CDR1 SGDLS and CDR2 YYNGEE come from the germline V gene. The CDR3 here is CASSPGFENTIYF. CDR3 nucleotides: TGTGCCAGCAGCCCCGGCTTTGAAAACACCATATATTTT.

The CDR3 region is CASNPIGRGTQYF. The CDR3 DNA reads TGTGCCAGCAATCCGATCGGCCGAGGAACCCAGTACTTC. The chain links TRBV28 to TRBJ2-5; D is unresolved. Germline-derived CDR1 and CDR2 are MDHEN and SYDVKM. Trimming took 7 bases from V and 8 from J, leaving 17 bases between them. CDR3 length equals 13 residues. The full variable domain, rest sourced from reference TRBV28 and TRBJ2-5, is DVKVTQSSRYLVKRTGEKVFLECVQDMDHENMFWYRQDPGLGLRLIYFSYDVKMKEKGDIPEGYSVSREKKERFSLILESASTNQTSMYLCASNPIGRGTQYFGPGTRLLVL.

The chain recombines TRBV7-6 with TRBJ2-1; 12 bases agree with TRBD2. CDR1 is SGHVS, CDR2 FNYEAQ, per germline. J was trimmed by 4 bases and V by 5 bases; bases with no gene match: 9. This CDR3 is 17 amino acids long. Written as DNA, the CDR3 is TGTGCCAGCAGCCGACTACTAGCGGGAGGAACATACAATGAGCAGTTCTTC. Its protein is CASSRLLAGGTYNEQFF.

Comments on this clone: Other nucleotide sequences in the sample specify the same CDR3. Here the CDR3 reads CASSRDRVSYEQYF. CDR3 DNA sequence: TGTGCCAGCAGCCGAGACAGGGTCTCCTACGAGCAGTACTTC. This rearrangement joins TRBV7-2 to TRBJ2-7; TRBD1 matches 7 bases. Germline CDR1 and CDR2: SGHTA and FQGNSA. The CDR3 runs to 14 residues. Trimming at V came to 5 bases and at J to 0 bases, leaving 4 bases not matched to a gene.

The CDR3 DNA reads as TGTGCCAGCAGGAGACAGGGACGTGGCGGGGAGCTGTTTTTT. Translated: CASRRQGRGGELFF. V usage is TRBV5-6 and J usage is TRBJ2-2; TRBD1 matches at 7 bases. Looked up from germline, CDR1 is SGHDT and CDR2 is YYEEEE. The CDR3 runs 14 residues. Trimming took 5 bases from V and 7 from J; bases not matched to a gene: 8.

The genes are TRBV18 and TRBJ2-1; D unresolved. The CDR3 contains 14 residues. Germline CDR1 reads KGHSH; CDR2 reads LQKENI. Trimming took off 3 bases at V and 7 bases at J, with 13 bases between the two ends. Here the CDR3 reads CASSPPGLPNEQFF. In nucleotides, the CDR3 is TGTGCCAGCTCACCCCCGGGTCTACCGAATGAGCAGTTCTTC.

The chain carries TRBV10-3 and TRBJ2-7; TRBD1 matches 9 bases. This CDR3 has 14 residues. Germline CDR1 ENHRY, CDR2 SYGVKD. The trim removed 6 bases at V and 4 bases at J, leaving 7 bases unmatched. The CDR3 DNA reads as TGTGCCATCAGGGGGGGACAGGGTGCGTACGAGCAGTACTTC. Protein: CAIRGGQGAYEQYF.

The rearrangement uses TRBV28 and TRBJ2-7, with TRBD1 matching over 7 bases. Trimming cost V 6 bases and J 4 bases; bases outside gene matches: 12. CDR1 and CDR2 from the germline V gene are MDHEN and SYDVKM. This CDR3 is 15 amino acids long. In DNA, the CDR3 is TGTGCCAGCAGCTCGATAGGGACAGAAAAATACGAGCAGTACTTC. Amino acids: CASSSIGTEKYEQYF.

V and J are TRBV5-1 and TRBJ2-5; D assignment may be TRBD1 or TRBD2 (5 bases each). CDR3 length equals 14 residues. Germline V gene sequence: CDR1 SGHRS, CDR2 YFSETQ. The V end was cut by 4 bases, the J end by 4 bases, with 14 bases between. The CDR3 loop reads CASSPGAIRETQYF. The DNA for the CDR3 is TGCGCCAGCAGCCCCGGGGCAATACGAGAGACCCAGTACTTC.

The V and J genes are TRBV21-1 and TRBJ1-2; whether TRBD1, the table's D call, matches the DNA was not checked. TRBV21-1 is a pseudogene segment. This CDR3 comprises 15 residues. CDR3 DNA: TGTGCCAGCAGCATCGATACAACAGGGACGGGCGGCTACACCTTC. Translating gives CASSIDTTGTGGYTF.

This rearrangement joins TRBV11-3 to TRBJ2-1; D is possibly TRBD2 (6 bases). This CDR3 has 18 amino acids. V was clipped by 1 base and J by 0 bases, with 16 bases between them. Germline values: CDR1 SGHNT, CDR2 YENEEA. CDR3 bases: TGTGCCAGCAGCTTAGCCGGATCGGTGGGAGGCTCCTACAATGAGCAGTTCTTC. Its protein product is CASSLAGSVGGSYNEQFF.

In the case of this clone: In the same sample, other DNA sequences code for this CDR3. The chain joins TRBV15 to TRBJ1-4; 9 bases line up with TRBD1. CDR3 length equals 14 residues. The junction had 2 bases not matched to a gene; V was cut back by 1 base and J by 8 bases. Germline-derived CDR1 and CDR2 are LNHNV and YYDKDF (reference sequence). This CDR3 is CATSRGGQGEKLFF. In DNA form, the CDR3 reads TGTGCCACCAGCAGAGGGGGACAGGGCGAAAAACTGTTTTTT. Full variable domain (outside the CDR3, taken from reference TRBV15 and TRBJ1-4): DAMVIQNPRYQVTQFGKPVTLSCSQTLNHNVMYWYQQKSSQAPKLLFHYYDKDFNNEADTPDNFQSRRPNTSFCFLDIRSPGLGDTAMYLCATSRGGQGEKLFFGSGTQLSVL.

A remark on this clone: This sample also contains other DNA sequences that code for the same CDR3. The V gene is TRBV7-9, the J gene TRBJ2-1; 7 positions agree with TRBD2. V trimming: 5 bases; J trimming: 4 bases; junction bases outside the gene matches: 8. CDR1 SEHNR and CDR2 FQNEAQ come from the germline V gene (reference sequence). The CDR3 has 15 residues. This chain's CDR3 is CASSPPSGAYNEQFF. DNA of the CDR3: TGTGCCAGCAGCCCCCCTAGCGGAGCTTACAATGAGCAGTTCTTC.